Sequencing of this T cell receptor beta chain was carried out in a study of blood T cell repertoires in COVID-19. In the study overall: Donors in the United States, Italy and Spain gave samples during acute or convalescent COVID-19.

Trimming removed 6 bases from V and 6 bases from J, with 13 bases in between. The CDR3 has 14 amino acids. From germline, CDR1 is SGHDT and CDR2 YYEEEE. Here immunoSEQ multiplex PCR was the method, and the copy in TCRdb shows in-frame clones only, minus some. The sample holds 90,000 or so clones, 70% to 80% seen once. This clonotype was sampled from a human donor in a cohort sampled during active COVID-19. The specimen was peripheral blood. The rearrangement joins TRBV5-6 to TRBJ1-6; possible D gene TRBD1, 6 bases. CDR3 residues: CASIASGVNSPLHF. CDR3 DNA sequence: TGTGCCAGCATCGCGTCAGGGGTTAATTCACCCCTCCACTTT.